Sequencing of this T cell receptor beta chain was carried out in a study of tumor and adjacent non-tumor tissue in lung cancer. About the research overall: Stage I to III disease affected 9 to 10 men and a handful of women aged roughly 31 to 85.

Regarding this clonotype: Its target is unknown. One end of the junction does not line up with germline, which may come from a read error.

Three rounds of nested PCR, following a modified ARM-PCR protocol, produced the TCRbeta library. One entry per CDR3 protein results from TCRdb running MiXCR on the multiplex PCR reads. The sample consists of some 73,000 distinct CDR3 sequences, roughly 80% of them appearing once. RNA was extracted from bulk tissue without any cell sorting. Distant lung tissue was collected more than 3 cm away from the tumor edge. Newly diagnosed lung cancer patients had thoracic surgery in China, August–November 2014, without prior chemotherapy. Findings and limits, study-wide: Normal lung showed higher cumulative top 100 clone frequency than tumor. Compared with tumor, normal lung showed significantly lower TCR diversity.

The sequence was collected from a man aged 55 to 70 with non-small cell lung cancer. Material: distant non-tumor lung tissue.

DNA of the CDR3: TGCGCCAGCAGTTACTCGATGGCAGGTGGTACGTTAAAGATTCAGTACTTC. Protein product: CASSYSMAGGTLKIQYF. The chain recombines TRBV6-2 or TRBV6-3 with TRBJ2-4; D gene uncertain. The length of the CDR3 is 17 residues. Germline-derived CDR1 and CDR2 are MNHEY and SVGEGT.